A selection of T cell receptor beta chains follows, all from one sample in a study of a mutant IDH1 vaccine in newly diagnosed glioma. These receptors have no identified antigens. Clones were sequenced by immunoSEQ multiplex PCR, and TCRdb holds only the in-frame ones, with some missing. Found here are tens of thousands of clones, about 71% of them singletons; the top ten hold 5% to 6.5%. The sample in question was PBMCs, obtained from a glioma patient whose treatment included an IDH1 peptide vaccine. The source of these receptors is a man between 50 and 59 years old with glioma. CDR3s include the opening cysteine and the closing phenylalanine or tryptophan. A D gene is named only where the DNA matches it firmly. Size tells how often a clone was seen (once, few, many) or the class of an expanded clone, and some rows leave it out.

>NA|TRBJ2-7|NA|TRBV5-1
CASSPWVGTLASYEQYF
TGCGCCAGCAGCCCCTGGGTGGGGACGCTCGCCTCCTACGAGCAGTACTTC
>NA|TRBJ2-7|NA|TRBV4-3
CASSQDRGKSYEQYF
TGCGCCAGCAGCCAAGACAGGGGAAAATCTTACGAGCAGTACTTC
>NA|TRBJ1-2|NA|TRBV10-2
CASTPPGRNYGYTF
TGCGCCAGCACTCCTCCGGGACGAAACTATGGCTACACCTTC
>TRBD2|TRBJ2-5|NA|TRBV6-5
CASSYTRGGETQYF
TGTGCCAGCAGTTACACAAGGGGAGGGGAGACCCAGTACTTC
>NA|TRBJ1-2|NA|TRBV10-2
CASSQGYGYTF
TGCGCCAGCAGCCAGGGCTATGGCTACACCTTC
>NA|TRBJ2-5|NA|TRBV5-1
CASSLGSGETQYF
TGCGCCAGCAGCTTGGGATCAGGAGAGACCCAGTACTTC
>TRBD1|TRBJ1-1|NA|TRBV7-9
CASSLQGAGTEAFF
TGTGCCAGCAGCTTACAGGGGGCAGGCACTGAAGCTTTCTTT
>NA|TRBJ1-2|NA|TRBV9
CASSEWGGYTF
TGTGCCAGCAGCGAATGGGGCGGCTACACCTTC
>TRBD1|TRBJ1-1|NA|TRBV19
CASSIEGTGVNTEAFF
TGTGCCAGTAGTATAGAGGGGACAGGGGTGAACACTGAAGCTTTCTTT
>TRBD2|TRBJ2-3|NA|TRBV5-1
CASTSGTSEWTDTQYF
TGCGCCAGCACCTCCGGGACTAGCGAATGGACAGATACGCAGTATTTT
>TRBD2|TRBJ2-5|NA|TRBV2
CASTTSGGSKETQYF
TGTGCCAGCACCACTAGCGGGGGATCGAAAGAGACCCAGTACTTC
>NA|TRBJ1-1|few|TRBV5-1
CASSLASQGFAEAFF
TGCGCCAGCAGCTTGGCCAGTCAAGGGTTTGCTGAAGCTTTCTTT
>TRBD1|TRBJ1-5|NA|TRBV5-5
CASSPGQGNQPQHF
TGTGCCAGCAGCCCCGGACAGGGAAATCAGCCCCAGCATTTT
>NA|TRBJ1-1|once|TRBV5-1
CASRAKNTEAFF
TGCGCCAGCAGGGCCAAGAACACTGAAGCTTTCTTT
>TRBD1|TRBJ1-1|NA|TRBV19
CASSHRDRGDAEAFF
TGTGCCAGTAGCCATCGGGACAGGGGAGACGCTGAAGCTTTCTTT
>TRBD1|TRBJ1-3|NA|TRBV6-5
CASSYAGTGSGNTIYF
TGTGCCAGCAGTTACGCTGGGACAGGCTCTGGAAACACCATATATTTT
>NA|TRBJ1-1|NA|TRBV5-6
CASSFKVGGLSFMNTEAFF
TGTGCCAGCAGCTTCAAGGTGGGGGGGCTTTCCTTCATGAACACTGAAGCTTTCTTT
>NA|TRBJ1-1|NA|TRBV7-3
CASSLRGDTEAFF
TGTGCCAGCAGCTTAAGGGGAGACACTGAAGCTTTCTTT
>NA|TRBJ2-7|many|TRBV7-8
CASSPRGYEQYF
TGTGCCAGCAGCCCCCGGGGCTACGAGCAGTACTTC
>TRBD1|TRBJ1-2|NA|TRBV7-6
CASSLGVRTGPGGYTF
TGTGCCAGCAGCTTAGGGGTGAGGACAGGACCTGGGGGCTACACCTTC
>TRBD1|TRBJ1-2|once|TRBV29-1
CSGSGGQGLYGYTF
TGCAGCGGATCCGGCGGACAGGGTCTCTATGGCTACACCTTC
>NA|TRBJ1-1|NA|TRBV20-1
CSARSHAFF
TGCAGTGCTAGAAGCCACGCTTTCTTT
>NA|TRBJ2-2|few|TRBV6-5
CASTPNTGELFF
TGTGCCAGCACACCTAACACCGGGGAGCTGTTTTTT
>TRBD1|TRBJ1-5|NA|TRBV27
CASSLRTGGIQPQHF
TGTGCCAGCAGTCTCCGGACAGGGGGGATTCAGCCCCAGCATTTT
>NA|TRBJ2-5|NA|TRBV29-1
CSVGGPSQETQYF
TGCAGCGTTGGAGGGCCCTCCCAAGAGACCCAGTACTTC
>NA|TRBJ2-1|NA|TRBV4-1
CASSMAGRAVYNEQFF
TGCGCCAGCAGCATGGCAGGGCGCGCTGTTTACAATGAGCAGTTCTTC
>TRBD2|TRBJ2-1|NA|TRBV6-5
CASSYSSGGGYNEQFF
TGTGCCAGCAGTTATTCTAGCGGGGGGGGGTACAATGAGCAGTTCTTC
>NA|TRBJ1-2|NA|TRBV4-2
CASSQPEGVIRYTF
TGTGCCAGCAGCCAACCTGAAGGGGTAATCCGTTACACCTTC
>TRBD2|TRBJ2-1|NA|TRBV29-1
CSVRAGGRVHNEQFF
TGCAGCGTTCGAGCGGGGGGAAGGGTACACAATGAGCAGTTCTTC
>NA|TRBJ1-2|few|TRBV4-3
CASSQDFGGGGYGYTF
TGCGCCAGCAGCCAAGATTTCGGGGGGGGAGGCTATGGCTACACCTTC
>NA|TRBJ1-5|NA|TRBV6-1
CASLTGNQPQHF
TGTGCCAGCCTGACAGGCAATCAGCCCCAGCATTTT
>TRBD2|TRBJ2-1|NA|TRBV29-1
CSVLKWTSGGAGDNEQFF
TGCAGCGTCCTCAAGTGGACTAGCGGGGGGGCCGGAGACAATGAGCAGTTCTTC
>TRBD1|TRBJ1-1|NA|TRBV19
CASSIGMGQKIEAFF
TGTGCCAGTAGTATAGGAATGGGACAGAAAATCGAAGCTTTCTTT
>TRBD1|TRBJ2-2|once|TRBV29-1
CSGQGEAGELFF
TGCAGCGGACAGGGGGAGGCCGGGGAGCTGTTTTTT
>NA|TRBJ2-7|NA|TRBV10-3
CATQVGVGGPYEQYF
TGTGCCACACAGGTTGGAGTAGGGGGACCCTACGAGCAGTACTTC
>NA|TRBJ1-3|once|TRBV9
CASSVGAQSGNTIYF
TGTGCCAGCAGCGTAGGGGCCCAATCTGGAAACACCATATATTTT
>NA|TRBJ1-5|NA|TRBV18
CASSPASRGQPQHF
TGTGCCAGCTCACCAGCGTCTCGGGGTCAGCCCCAGCATTTT
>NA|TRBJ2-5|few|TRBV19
CASSIPGHPPETQYF
TGTGCCAGTAGTATTCCAGGTCATCCCCCAGAGACCCAGTACTTC
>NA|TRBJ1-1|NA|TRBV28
CASSLSTGRTEAFF
TGTGCCAGCAGTTTATCTACAGGGCGCACTGAAGCTTTCTTT
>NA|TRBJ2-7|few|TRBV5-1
CASSLNLQSGTTYEQYF
TGCGCCAGCAGCTTAAACCTACAATCCGGGACAACTTACGAGCAGTACTTC
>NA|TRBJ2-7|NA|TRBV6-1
CATGTSWRTYEQYF
TGTGCCACCGGGACCTCGTGGAGGACCTACGAGCAGTACTTC
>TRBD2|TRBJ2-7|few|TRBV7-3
CASSPSPGGAYEQYF
TGTGCCAGCAGCCCATCCCCCGGGGGGGCCTACGAGCAGTACTTC